One TCR beta chain is described in this entry. The antigen remains unidentified. Synthesis of cDNA used 5'RACE (with 10-nucleotide random UMIs). TCRdb ran MiXCR on the 5' RACE reads and lists one entry per CDR3 protein. The sample comprises more than 45,000 distinct CDR3 sequences, 10% to 12% of which are singletons, and 1.5% to 2% rests with the top ten. The CDR3 has 14 amino acids. Germline assignment: CDR1 DFQATT and CDR2 SNEGSKA (reference sequence). Trimming removed 0 bases from V and 6 bases from J; junction bases left unmatched: 4. The data are from a study of neurological immune-mediated disorders. Study-wide points: Healthy controls had more TCR clonal expansion than multiple sclerosis, which showed the least, whereas HTLV-1-associated myelopathy showed the most.

The study drew its healthy controls from blood bank volunteers in Maryland, USA. Input material: PBMCs. The clonotype was recovered from a man between 60 and 70 years old in good health. This chain joins TRBV20-1 and TRBJ2-2, with TRBD2 identical over 7 bases. CDR3 region: CSARDGGRAGELFF. CDR3 DNA: TGCAGTGCTAGAGACGGGGGGAGGGCCGGGGAGCTGTTTTTT.